This TCR beta chain originates from a study of blood T cell repertoires in COVID-19. Original processing notes: Amplification from reference gene primers served as the basis for estimated nucleated cell counts. Profiled with immunoSEQ multiplex PCR; TCRdb holds only in-frame clones, not every one. Clonal size and the V and J genes are those of that table, whereas D and trimming came from the DNA. Of around 170,000 clones listed, around 80% were seen once; the top ten hold approximately 15%. This clone showed up just once. V gave up 7 bases and J gave up 8 bases, with 21 bases separating them. Germline V gene data show CDR1 as SNHLY and CDR2 as FYNNEI. This CDR3 comprises 15 residues.

The chain joins TRBV2 to TRBJ1-3, with D unresolved. The TCR was taken from a man aged 30 to 39 with active or convalescent COVID-19. Sample: peripheral blood. This CDR3 reads CASTEWTMEKDTIYF. The CDR3 DNA reads as TGTGCCAGCACCGAGTGGACTATGGAAAAGGACACCATATATTTT.